This T cell receptor (beta chain) was identified in a study of cytomegalovirus exposure and HLA in healthy donors. V lost 3 bases, J lost 3 bases, and 18 bases lay in between. Germline assignment: CDR1 WNHNN and CDR2 SYGVQD (reference sequence). CDR3 size: 16 residues. With 60 Vbeta and 13 Jbeta primers, the PCR was carried out. TCRdb's table, derived via immunoSEQ multiplex PCR, lists solely in-frame clones and lacks some. There are 150,000 to 200,000 clones in the sample; around 81% occur only once, and around 1.9% lies in the top ten. The V gene is TRBV10-1, the J gene TRBJ2-7, with D possibly being TRBD2 (6 bases). This sequence originates from a woman between 18 and 29 years old in good health and CMV-seropositive. Sequences were obtained from PBMCs. CDR3: CASSDGGLDGDYEQYV. The CDR3 DNA is TGCGCCAGCAGTGATGGGGGGTTGGACGGAGACTACGAGCAGTACGTC.